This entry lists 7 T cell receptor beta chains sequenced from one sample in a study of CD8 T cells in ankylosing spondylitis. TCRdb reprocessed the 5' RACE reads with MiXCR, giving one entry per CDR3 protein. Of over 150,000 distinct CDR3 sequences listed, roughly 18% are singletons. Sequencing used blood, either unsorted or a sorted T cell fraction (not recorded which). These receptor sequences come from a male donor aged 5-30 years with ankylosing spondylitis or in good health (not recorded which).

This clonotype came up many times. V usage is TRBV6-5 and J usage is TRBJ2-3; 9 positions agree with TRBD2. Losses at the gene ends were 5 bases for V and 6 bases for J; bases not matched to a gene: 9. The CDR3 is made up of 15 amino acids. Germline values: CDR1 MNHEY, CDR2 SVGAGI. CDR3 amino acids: CASSREAGGFDTQYF. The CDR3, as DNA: TGTGCCAGCAGTCGGGAAGCGGGGGGATTCGATACGCAGTATTTT.

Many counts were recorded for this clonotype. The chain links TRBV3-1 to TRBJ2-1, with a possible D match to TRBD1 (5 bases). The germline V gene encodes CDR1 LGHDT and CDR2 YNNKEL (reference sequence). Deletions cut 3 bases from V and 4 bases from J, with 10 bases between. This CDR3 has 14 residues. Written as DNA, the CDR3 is TGTGCCAGCAGCCATCGGCAGGGATACAATGAGCAGTTCTTC. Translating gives CASSHRQGYNEQFF.

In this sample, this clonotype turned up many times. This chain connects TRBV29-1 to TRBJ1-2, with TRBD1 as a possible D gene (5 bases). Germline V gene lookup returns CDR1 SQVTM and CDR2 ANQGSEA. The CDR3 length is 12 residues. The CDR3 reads CTVGDGAGGYTF. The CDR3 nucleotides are TGCACCGTGGGGGACGGGGCGGGAGGCTACACCTTC.

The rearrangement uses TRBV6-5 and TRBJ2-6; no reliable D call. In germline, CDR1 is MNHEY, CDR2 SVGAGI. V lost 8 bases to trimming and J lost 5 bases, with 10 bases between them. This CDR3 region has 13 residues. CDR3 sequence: CASFGRRANVLTF. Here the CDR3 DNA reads TGTGCCAGCTTTGGAAGGCGGGCCAACGTCCTGACTTTC.

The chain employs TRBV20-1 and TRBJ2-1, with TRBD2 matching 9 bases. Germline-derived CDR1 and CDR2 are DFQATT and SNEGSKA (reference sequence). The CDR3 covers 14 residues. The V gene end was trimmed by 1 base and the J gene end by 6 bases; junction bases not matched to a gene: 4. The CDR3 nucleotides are TGCAGTGCTAGAGGGGCTAGCGGGACCAATGAGCAGTTCTTC. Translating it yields CSARGASGTNEQFF.

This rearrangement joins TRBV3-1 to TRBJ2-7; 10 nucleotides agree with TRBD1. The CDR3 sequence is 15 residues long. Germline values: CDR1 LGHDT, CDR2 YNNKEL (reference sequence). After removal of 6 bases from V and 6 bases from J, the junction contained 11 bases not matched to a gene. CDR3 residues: CASSSFGTGDREQYF. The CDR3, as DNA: TGTGCCAGCAGTTCTTTCGGGACAGGGGATCGCGAGCAGTACTTC.

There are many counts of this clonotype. The CDR3 sequence is CASSLVQSSYNEQFF. The CDR3 DNA reads as TGTGCCAGCAGCTTAGTACAGAGCTCCTACAATGAGCAGTTCTTC. This chain links TRBV11-3 with TRBJ2-1, with unresolved D. This CDR3 comprises 15 residues. CDR1 is SGHNT, CDR2 YENEEA, per germline. V was shortened by 1 base and J by 0 bases, with 7 bases between the two germline ends. The variable domain in full, completed from reference TRBV11-3 and TRBJ2-1, reads EAGVVQSPRYKIIEKKQPVAFWCNPISGHNTLYWYLQNLGQGPELLIRYENEEAVDDSQLPKDRFSAERLKGVDSTLKIQPAELGDSAVYLCASSLVQSSYNEQFFGPGTRLTVL.